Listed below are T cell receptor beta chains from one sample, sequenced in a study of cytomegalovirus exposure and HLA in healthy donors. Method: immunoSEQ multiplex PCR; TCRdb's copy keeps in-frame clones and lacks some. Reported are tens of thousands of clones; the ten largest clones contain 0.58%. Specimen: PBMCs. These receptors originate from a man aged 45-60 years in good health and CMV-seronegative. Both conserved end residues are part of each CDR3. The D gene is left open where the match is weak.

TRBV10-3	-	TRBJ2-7	CAISERAGYSFGEQYF	TGTGCCATCAGTGAGCGTGCGGGGTATAGTTTTGGCGAGCAGTACTTC
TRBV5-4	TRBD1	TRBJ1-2	CASSLLTGTGKLPYGYTF	TGTGCCAGCAGCTTATTAACCGGGACAGGAAAACTTCCCTATGGCTACACCTTC
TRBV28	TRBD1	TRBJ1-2	CASRGQGKASYGYTF	TGTGCCAGTCGGGGACAGGGTAAGGCGAGCTATGGCTACACCTTC
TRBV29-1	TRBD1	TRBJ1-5	CSVRTGGGPQHF	TGCAGCGTGCGGACAGGGGGCGGGCCCCAGCATTTT
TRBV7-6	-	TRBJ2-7	CASSLFWQGEYEQYF	TGTGCCAGCAGCTTATTTTGGCAGGGTGAATACGAGCAGTACTTC
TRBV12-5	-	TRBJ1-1	CASGYGQRSTEAFF	TGTGCTAGTGGTTACGGACAGAGAAGCACTGAAGCTTTCTTT
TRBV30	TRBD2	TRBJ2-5	CAWKGARASGESGTQYF	TGTGCCTGGAAGGGAGCTCGGGCTAGCGGGGAGTCGGGGACCCAGTACTTC
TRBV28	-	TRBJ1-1	CASSFSGGGAFF	TGTGCCAGCAGTTTCTCTGGAGGAGGAGCTTTCTTT
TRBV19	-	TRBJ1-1	CASSIQGYTEAFF	TGTGCCAGTAGTATCCAGGGTTACACTGAAGCTTTCTTT
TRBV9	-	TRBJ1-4	CASSASGDTNEKLFF	TGTGCCAGCAGCGCCTCAGGTGACACTAATGAAAAACTGTTTTTT
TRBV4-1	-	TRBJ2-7	CASSQEGRGLGSEQYF	TGCGCCAGCAGCCAAGAGGGGCGGGGGCTGGGGTCCGAGCAGTACTTC
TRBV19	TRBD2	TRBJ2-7	CASSGTSGVVQYF	TGTGCCAGCTCCGGGACTAGCGGCGTCGTTCAGTACTTC
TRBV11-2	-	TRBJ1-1	CASSFLRGGTEAFF	TGTGCCAGCAGCTTCCTACGGGGGGGCACTGAAGCTTTCTTT
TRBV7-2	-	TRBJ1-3	CASTRIGNTIYF	TGTGCCAGCACCAGAATTGGAAACACCATATATTTT
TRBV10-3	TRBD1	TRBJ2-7	CAIRTGQGSYEQYF	TGTGCCATCAGAACGGGACAGGGGTCCTACGAGCAGTACTTC
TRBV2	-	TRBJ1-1	CASRSSAGLNTEAFF	TGTGCCAGCAGGAGTTCGGCAGGGCTGAACACTGAAGCTTTCTTT
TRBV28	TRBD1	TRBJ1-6	CASSLGTGWPPLHF	TGTGCCAGCAGTTTGGGGACAGGGTGGCCACCCCTCCACTTT
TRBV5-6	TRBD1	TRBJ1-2	CASSLGGGGWYGYTF	TGTGCCAGCAGCTTGGGAGGGGGCGGTTGGTATGGCTACACCTTC
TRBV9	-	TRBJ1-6	CASRTDSAGSPLHF	TGTGCCAGCAGGACCGACAGTGCGGGATCACCCCTCCACTTT
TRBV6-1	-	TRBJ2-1	CASRTELDEQFF	TGTGCCAGCAGAACTGAGTTGGATGAGCAGTTCTTC
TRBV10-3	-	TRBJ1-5	CATAGVTNQPQHF	TGTGCCACCGCCGGGGTAACGAATCAGCCCCAGCATTTT
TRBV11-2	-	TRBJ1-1	CASSLAFRTEAFF	TGTGCCAGCAGCTTAGCGTTCCGGACTGAAGCTTTCTTT
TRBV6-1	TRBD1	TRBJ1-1	CASTEGGQGGTEAFF	TGTGCCAGCACTGAAGGGGGACAGGGGGGGACTGAAGCTTTCTTT
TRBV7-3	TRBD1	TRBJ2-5	CASSSKWDRLETQYF	TGTGCCAGCAGCTCCAAATGGGACAGGTTAGAGACCCAGTACTTC
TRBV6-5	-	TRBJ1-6	CASSAKLYNSPLHF	TGTGCCAGCAGTGCGAAGTTATATAATTCACCCCTCCACTTT
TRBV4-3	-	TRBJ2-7	CASSQDQAGYSYEQYF	TGCGCCAGCAGCCAAGATCAGGCGGGTTACTCCTACGAGCAGTACTTC
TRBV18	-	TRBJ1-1	CASSPPSRNTEAFF	TGTGCCAGCTCACCTCCCTCCAGGAACACTGAAGCTTTCTTT
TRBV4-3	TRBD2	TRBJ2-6	CASSQTSGGRANVLTF	TGCGCCAGCAGCCAGACTAGCGGGGGGAGGGCCAACGTCCTGACTTTC
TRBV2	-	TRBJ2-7	CASSVSGFDEQYF	TGTGCCAGCAGTGTATCAGGGTTCGACGAGCAGTACTTC
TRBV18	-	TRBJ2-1	CASSPRLEETYNEQFF	TGTGCCAGCTCACCACGACTAGAAGAGACCTACAATGAGCAGTTCTTC
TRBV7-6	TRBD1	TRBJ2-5	CASGTVETQYF	TGTGCCAGCGGGACAGTTGAGACCCAGTACTTC
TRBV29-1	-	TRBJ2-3	CSVRVRWVTDTQYF	TGCAGCGTCCGGGTGCGGTGGGTTACAGATACGCAGTATTTT
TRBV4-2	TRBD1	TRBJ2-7	CASSQEGSGGFYEQYF	TGTGCCAGCAGCCAAGAAGGGTCAGGGGGCTTCTACGAGCAGTACTTC
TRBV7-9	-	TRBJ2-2	CASSPYTGELFF	TGTGCCAGCAGCCCCTACACCGGGGAGCTGTTTTTT
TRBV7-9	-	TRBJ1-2	CASRGAGEISPGYTF	TGTGCCAGCAGGGGGGCAGGGGAGATCTCACCTGGCTACACCTTC
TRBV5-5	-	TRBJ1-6	CASSLRPGGSYNSPLHF	TGTGCCAGCAGCTTGAGGCCGGGGGGCTCCTATAATTCACCCCTCCACTTT
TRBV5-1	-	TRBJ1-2	CASSLFSDRNYGYTF	TGCGCCAGCAGCTTATTTTCCGACAGAAACTATGGCTACACCTTC
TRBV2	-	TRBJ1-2	CASSVRAQDGYTF	TGTGCCAGCAGTGTTAGGGCACAGGATGGCTACACCTTC
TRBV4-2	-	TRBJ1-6	CASSQGGTLNSPLHF	TGTGCCAGCAGCCAAGGGGGGACACTTAATTCACCCCTCCACTTT
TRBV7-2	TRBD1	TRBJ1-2	CASSLVGTDNYGYTF	TGTGCCAGCAGCTTAGTCGGGACAGATAACTATGGCTACACCTTC
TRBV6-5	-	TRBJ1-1	CASSSRQEAFF	TGTGCCAGCAGTTCCCGACAGGAAGCTTTCTTT
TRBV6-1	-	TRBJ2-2	CASRRNTGELFF	TGTGCCAGCAGGAGGAACACCGGGGAGCTGTTTTTT
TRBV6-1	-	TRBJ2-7	CASRPPGHEQYF	TGTGCCAGCAGGCCGCCAGGCCACGAGCAGTACTTC
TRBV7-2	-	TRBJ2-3	CASSLAQATDTQYF	TGTGCCAGCAGCTTAGCCCAAGCCACAGATACGCAGTATTTT